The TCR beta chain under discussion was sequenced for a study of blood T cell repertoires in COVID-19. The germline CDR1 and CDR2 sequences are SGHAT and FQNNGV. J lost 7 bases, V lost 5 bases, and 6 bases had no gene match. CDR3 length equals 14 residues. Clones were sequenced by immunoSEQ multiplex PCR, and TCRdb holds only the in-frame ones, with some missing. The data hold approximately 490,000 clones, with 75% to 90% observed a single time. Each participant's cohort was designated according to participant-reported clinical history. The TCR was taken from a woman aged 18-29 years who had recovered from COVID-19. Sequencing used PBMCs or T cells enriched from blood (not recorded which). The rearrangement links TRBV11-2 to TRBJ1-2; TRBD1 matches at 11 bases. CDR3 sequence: CASSRAGQGGGYTF. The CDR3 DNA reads TGTGCCAGCAGCCGGGCGGGACAGGGGGGTGGCTACACCTTC.